The sample holds a few counts of the clone carrying this TCR beta chain. What it binds is unknown. Every TCR beta cDNA library bore unique molecular identifiers. The source material, about 0.95 to 11 million T cells, gave rise to 500,000 or so cDNA molecules. One entry per CDR3 protein results from TCRdb running MiXCR on the PCR reads. The sample includes 740,000 or so distinct CDR3 sequences, around 50% seen only once; the top ten take around 4.5%. These data come from a study of post-analysis software for immune sequencing data. The CDR3 contains 12 residues. Germline CDR1 is SNHLY and CDR2 is FYNNEI. The V and J ends lost 4 bases and 7 bases respectively, with 10 bases between them. Points from the study as a whole: In patients, about five TRBV segments were more frequent than in controls, with TRBV5-6, TRBV5-1 and TRBV20-1 among them. F measure showed strong co-clustering of same-batch samples.

This TCR was sampled from a girl aged 5 to 17 with multiple sclerosis. V usage is TRBV2 and J usage is TRBJ1-1, with no clear D. Sequenced sample: blood. Here the CDR3 reads CASSVPVLEAFF. The CDR3 coding sequence is TGTGCCAGCAGTGTTCCCGTTCTTGAAGCTTTCTTT.